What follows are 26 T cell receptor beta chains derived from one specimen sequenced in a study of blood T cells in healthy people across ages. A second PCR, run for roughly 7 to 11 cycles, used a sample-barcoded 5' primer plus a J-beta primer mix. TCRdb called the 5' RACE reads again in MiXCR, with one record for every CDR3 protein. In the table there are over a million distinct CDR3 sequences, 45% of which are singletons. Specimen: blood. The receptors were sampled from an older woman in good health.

This CDR3 is CATSDLTANEQYF. The CDR3 DNA reads as TGTGCCACCAGTGATCTGACAGCGAATGAGCAGTACTTC. J is TRBJ2-7 and V is TRBV24-1; possibly TRBD1 for D (5 bases). V was clipped by 3 bases and J by 7 bases, with 12 bases between them. The CDR3 runs 13 residues. The V gene's germline CDR1 is KGHDR and CDR2 SFDVKD.

The CDR3, as DNA: TGTGCCAGCAGACTAGCGGGAGTGGGCGAGACCCAGTACTTC. Translating it yields CASRLAGVGETQYF. V is TRBV5-4 and J is TRBJ2-5, with 11 bases identical to TRBD2. This CDR3 region has 14 residues. J lost 5 bases, V lost 5 bases, and 5 bases had no gene match. Per germline, CDR1 SGHNT and CDR2 YYREEE (reference sequence).

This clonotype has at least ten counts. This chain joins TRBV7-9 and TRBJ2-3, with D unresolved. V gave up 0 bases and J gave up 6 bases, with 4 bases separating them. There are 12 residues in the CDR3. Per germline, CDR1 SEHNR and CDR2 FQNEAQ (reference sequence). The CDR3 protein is CASSLAADTQYF. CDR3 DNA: TGTGCCAGCAGCTTAGCCGCGGATACGCAGTATTTT. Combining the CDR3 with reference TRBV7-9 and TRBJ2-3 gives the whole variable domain DTGVSQNPRHKITKRGQNVTFRCDPISEHNRLYWYRQTLGQGPEFLTYFQNEAQLEKSRLLSDRFSAERPKGSFSTLEIQRTEQGDSAMYLCASSLAADTQYFGPGTRLTVL.

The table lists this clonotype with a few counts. This CDR3 is CASSLSKLLEGWSNTEAFF. Here the CDR3 DNA reads TGTGCCAGCAGCTTAAGCAAACTCCTTGAGGGGTGGTCTAACACTGAAGCTTTCTTT. The V gene is TRBV7-3, the J gene TRBJ1-1; tentatively, D is TRBD1 (5 bases). Trimming stripped 1 base from V and 2 bases from J, with 23 bases between. CDR1 is SGHTA, CDR2 FQGTGA, per germline. CDR3 length equals 19 residues.

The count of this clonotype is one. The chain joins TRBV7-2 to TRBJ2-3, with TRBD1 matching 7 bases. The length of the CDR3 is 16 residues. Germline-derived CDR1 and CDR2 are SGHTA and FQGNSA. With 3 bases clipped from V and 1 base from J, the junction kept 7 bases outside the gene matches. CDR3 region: CASSFQGGTRTDTQYF. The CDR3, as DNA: TGTGCCAGCAGCTTCCAAGGGGGCACACGCACAGATACGCAGTATTTT.

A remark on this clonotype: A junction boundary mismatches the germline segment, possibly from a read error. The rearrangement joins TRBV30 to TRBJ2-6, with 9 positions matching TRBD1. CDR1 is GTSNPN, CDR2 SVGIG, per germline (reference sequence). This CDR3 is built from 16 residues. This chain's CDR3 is CTWQGQGDSGANVLTF. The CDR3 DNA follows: TGTACCTGGCAGGGACAGGGTGACTCTGGGGCCAACGTCCTGACTTTC.

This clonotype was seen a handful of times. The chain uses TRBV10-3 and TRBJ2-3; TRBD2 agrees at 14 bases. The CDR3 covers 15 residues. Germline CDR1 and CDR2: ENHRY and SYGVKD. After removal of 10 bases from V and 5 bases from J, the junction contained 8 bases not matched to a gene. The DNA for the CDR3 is TGTGCCAGCCACGCCGGGACTAGCGGGAGAGATACGCAGTATTTT. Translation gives CASHAGTSGRDTQYF.

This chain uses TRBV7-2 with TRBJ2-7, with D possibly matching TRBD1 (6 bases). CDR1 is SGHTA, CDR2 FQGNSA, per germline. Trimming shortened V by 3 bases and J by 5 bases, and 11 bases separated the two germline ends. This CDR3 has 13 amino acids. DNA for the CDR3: TGTGCCAGCAGCTTCTACAGGGACCACGAGCAGTACTTC. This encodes CASSFYRDHEQYF. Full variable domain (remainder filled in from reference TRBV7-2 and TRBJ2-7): GAGVSQSPSNKVTEKGKDVELRCDPISGHTALYWYRQSLGQGLEFLIYFQGNSAPDKSGLPSDRFSAERTGGSVSTLTIQRTQQEDSAVYLCASSFYRDHEQYFGPGTRLTVT.

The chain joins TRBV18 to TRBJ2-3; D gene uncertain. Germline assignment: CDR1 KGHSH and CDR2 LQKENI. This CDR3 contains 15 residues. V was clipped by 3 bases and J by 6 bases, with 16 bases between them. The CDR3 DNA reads TGTGCCAGCTCACCGGCCGCGGCGAGCCTTGATACGCAGTATTTT. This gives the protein CASSPAAASLDTQYF.

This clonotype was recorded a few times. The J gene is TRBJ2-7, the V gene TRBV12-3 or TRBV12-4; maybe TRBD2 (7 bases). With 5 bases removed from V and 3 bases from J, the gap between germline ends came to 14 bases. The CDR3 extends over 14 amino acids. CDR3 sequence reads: CASSLQGGGYEQYF. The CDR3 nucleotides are TGTGCCAGCAGTCTACAGGGAGGGGGCTACGAGCAGTACTTC.

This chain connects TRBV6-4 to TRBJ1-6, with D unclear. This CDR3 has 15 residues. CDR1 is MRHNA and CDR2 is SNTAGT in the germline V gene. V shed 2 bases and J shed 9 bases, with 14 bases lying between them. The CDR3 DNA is TGTGCCAGCAGTGACATCGGGGTTGGGAGTTCACCCCTCCACTTT. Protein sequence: CASSDIGVGSSPLHF.

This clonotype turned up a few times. The CDR3: CASSVSSGSREQYF. DNA for the CDR3: TGTGCCAGCTCAGTATCAAGCGGGAGTCGCGAGCAGTACTTC. The chain carries TRBV18 and TRBJ2-4, with 8 positions matching TRBD2. The end of the DNA is better explained by TRBJ2-7, so the J call may be wrong. CDR1 KGHSH and CDR2 LQKENI come from the germline V gene. This CDR3 spans 14 amino acids.

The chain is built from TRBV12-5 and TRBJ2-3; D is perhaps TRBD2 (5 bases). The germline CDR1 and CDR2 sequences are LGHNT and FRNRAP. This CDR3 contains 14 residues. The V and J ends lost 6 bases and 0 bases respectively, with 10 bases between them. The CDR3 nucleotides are TGTGCTAGTGGGATCGGCGGGAGCACAGATACGCAGTATTTT. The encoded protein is CASGIGGSTDTQYF.

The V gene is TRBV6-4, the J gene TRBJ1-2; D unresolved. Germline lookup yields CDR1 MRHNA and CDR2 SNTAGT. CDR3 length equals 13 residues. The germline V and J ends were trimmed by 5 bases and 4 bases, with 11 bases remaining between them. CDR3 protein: CASSKFGAYGYTF. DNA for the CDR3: TGTGCCAGCAGTAAGTTCGGTGCCTATGGCTACACCTTC.

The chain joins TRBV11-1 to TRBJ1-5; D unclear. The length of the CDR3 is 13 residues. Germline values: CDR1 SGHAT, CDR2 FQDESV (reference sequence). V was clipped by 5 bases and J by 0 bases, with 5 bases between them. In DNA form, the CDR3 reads TGTGCCAGCAGCCGGAATAGCAATCAGCCCCAGCATTTT. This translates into CASSRNSNQPQHF.

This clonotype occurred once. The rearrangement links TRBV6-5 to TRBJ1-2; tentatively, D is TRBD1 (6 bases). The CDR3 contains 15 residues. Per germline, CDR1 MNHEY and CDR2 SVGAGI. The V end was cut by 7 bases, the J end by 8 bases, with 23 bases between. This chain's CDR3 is CASISLTGGAEGYTF. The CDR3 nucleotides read TGTGCCAGCATTTCCCTCACCGGGGGGGCGGAGGGCTACACCTTC.

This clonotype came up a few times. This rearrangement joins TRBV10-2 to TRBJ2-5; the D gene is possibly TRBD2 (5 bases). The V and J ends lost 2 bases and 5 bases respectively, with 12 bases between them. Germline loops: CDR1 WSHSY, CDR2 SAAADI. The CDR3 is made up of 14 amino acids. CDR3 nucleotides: TGCGCCAGCAGTGAGGGACGGGGAGCCGAGACCCAGTACTTC. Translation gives CASSEGRGAETQYF.

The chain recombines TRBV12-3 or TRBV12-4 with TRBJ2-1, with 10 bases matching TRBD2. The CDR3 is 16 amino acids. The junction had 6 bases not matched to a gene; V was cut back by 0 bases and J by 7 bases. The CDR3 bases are TGTGCCAGCAGTTTAGCTGTAGCGGGGGGTTCGAATGAGCAGTTCTTC. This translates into CASSLAVAGGSNEQFF.

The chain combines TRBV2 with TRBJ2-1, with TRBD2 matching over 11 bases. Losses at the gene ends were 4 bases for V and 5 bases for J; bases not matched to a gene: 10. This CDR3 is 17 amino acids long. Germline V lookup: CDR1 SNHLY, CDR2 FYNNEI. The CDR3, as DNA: TGTGCCAGCAGTGCCTATAAACTAGCGGGAGTGGACAATGAGCAGTTCTTC. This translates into CASSAYKLAGVDNEQFF. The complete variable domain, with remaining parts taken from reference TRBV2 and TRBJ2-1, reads EPEVTQTPSHQVTQMGQEVILRCVPISNHLYFYWYRQILGQKVEFLVSFYNNEISEKSEIFDDQFSVERPDGSNFTLKIRSTKLEDSAMYFCASSAYKLAGVDNEQFFGPGTRLTVL.

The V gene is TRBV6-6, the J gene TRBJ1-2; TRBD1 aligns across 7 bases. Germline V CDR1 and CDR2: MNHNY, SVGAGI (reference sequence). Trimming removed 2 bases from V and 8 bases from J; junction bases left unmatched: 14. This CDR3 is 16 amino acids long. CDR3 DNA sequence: TGTGCCAGCAGTTACCCTCGACAGGGAGTTTCTAAGGGCTACACCTTC. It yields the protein CASSYPRQGVSKGYTF.

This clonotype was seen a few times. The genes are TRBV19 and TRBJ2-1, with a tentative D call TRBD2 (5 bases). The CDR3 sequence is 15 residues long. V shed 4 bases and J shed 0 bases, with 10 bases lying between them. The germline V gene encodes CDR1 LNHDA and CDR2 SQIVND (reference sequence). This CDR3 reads CASSTSGYSYNEQFF. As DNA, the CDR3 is TGTGCCAGTAGTACCAGCGGATACTCCTACAATGAGCAGTTCTTC.

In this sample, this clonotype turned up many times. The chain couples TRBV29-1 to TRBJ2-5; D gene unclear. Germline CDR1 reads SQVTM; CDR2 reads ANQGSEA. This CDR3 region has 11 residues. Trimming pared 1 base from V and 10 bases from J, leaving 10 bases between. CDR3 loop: CSVEAPEVQYF. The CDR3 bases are TGCAGCGTTGAAGCCCCAGAAGTCCAGTACTTC. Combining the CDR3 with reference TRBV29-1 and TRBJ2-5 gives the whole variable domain SAVISQKPSRDICQRGTSLTIQCQVDSQVTMMFWYRQQPGQSLTLIATANQGSEATYESGFVIDKFPISRPNLTFSTLTVSNMSPEDSSIYLCSVEAPEVQYFGPGTRLLVL.

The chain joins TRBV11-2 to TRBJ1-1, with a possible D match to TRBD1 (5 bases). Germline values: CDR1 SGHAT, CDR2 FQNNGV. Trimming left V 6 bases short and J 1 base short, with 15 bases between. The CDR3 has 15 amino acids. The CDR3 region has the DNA TGTGCCAGCAGGACCCCAGGGCGGGCGAACACTGAAGCTTTCTTT. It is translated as CASRTPGRANTEAFF.

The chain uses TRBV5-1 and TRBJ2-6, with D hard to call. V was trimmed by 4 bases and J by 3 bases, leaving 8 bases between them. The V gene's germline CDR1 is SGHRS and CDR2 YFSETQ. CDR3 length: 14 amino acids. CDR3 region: CASSHGSGANVLTF. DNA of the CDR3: TGCGCCAGCAGCCATGGCAGTGGGGCCAACGTCCTGACTTTC.

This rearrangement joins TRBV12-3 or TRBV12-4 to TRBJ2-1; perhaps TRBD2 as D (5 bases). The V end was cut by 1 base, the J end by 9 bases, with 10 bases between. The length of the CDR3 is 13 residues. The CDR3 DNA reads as TGTGCCAGCAGTTTAGGCATTGGAGGTGAGCAGTTCTTC. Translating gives CASSLGIGGEQFF.

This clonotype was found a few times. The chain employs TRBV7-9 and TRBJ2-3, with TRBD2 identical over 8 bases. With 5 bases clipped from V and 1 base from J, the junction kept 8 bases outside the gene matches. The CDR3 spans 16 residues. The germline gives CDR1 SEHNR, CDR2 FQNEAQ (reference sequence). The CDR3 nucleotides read TGTGCCAGCAGCCCCTTTCAAGCGGGGGGCACAGATACGCAGTATTTT. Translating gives CASSPFQAGGTDTQYF. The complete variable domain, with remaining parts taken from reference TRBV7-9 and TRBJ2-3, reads DTGVSQNPRHKITKRGQNVTFRCDPISEHNRLYWYRQTLGQGPEFLTYFQNEAQLEKSRLLSDRFSAERPKGSFSTLEIQRTEQGDSAMYLCASSPFQAGGTDTQYFGPGTRLTVL.